This T cell receptor beta chain was identified during a study of blood T cell repertoires in COVID-19. Study overall: The United States, Italy and Spain provided the acute and convalescent COVID-19 samples. From T cells, B-cell-depleted T cells, or PBMCs came the material, which was cDNA or gDNA.

In the authors' workflow: How many nucleated cells were present was estimated from reference gene primer amplification. The table came from immunoSEQ multiplex PCR; TCRdb's copy has only in-frame clones and leaves some out. V and J calls and clone size are copied from that table; D and trimming were computed from the DNA. The sample has about 110,000 clones, less than 85% seen once. The TCR sequence derives from a woman aged 35 to 49 with acute or convalescent COVID-19. Sequencing was performed on peripheral blood.

CDR3 DNA sequence: TGTGCCAGCAGCTTAGGGGGGGACGGCGCCTACGAGCAGTACTTC. Translated: CASSLGGDGAYEQYF. The genes are TRBV7-9 and TRBJ2-7; a possible D gene is TRBD2 (6 bases). Trimming removed 1 base at V and 2 bases at J, with 12 bases between. CDR1 is SEHNR, CDR2 FQNEAQ, per germline (reference sequence). The CDR3 contains 15 residues.